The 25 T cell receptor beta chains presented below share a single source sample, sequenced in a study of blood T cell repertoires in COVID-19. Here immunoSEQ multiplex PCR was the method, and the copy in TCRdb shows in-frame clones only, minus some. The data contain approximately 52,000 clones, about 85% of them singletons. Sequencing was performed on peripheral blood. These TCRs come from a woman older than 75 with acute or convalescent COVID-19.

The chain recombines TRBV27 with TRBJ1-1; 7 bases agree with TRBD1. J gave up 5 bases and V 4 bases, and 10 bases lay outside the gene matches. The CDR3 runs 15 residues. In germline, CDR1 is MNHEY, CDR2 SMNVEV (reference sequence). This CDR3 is CASSSNPGRGTEAFF. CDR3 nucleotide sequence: TGTGCCAGCAGTTCAAACCCGGGCAGGGGGACTGAAGCTTTCTTT.

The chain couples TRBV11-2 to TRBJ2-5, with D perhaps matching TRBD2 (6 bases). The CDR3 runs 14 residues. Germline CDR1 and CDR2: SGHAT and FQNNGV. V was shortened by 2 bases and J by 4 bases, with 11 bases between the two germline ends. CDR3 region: CASSLLLAGETQYF. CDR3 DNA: TGTGCCAGCAGCTTATTACTAGCTGGAGAGACCCAGTACTTC.

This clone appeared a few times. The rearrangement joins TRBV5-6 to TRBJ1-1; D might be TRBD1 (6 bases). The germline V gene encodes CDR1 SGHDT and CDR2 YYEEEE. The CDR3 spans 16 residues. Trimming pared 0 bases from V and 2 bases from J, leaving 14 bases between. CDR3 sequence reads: CASSLETGPRNTEAFF. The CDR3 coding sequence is TGTGCCAGCAGCTTGGAGACAGGTCCCCGTAACACTGAAGCTTTCTTT.

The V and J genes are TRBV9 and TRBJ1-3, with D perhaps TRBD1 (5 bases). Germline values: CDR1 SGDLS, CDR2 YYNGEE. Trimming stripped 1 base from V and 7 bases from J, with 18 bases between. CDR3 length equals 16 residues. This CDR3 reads CASSVSFPGRGNTIYF. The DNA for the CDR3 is TGTGCCAGCAGCGTATCATTTCCGGGTCGGGGGAACACCATATATTTT.

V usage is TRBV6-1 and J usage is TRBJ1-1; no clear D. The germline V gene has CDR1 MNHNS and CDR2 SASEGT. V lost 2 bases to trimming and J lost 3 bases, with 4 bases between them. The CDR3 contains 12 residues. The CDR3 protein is CASSEQYTEAFF. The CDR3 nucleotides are TGTGCCAGCAGTGAACAATACACTGAAGCTTTCTTT.

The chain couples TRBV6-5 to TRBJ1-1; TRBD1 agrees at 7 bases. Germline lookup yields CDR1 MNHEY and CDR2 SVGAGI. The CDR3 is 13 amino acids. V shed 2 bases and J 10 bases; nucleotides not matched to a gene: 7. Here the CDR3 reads CASSYPTGAPAFF. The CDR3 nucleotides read TGTGCCAGCAGTTACCCCACAGGGGCGCCAGCTTTCTTT.

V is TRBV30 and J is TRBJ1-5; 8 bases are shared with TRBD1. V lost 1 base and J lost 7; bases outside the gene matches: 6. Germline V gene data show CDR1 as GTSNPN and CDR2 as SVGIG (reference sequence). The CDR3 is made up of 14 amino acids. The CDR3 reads CAWSGAGGLQPQHF. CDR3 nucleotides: TGTGCCTGGAGTGGGGCAGGGGGCTTGCAGCCCCAGCATTTT.

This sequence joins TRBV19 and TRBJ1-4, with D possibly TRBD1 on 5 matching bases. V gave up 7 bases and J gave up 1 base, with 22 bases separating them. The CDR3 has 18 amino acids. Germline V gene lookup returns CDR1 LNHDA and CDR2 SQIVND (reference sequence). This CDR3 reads CASISNFAGRLTNEKLFF. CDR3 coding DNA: TGTGCCAGTATTTCGAACTTTGCAGGGAGGTTAACTAATGAAAAACTGTTTTTT.

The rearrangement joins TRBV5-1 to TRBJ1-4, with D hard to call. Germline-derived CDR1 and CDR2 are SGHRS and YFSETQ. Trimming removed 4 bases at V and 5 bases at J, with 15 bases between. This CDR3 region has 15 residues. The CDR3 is CASSPFGPENEKLFF. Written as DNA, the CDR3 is TGCGCCAGCAGCCCATTCGGTCCGGAGAATGAAAAACTGTTTTTT. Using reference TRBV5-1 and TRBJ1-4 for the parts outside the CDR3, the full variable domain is KAGVTQTPRYLIKTRGQQVTLSCSPISGHRSVSWYQQTPGQGLQFLFEYFSETQRNKGNFPGRFSGRQFSNSRSEMNVSTLELGDSALYLCASSPFGPENEKLFFGSGTQLSVL.

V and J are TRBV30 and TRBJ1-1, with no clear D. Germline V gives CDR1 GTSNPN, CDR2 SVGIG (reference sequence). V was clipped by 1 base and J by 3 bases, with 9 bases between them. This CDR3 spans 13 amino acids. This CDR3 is CAWSGRWDTEAFF. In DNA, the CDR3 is TGTGCCTGGAGTGGCAGGTGGGACACTGAAGCTTTCTTT.

CDR3 residues: CASSQSGFGNTIYF. The CDR3 DNA reads as TGTGCCAGCAGCCAATCGGGGTTTGGAAACACCATATATTTT. V is TRBV3-1 (or the pseudogene TRBV3-2) and J is TRBJ1-3; D unresolved. The CDR3 runs 14 residues. V was shortened by 2 bases and J by 3 bases, with 8 bases between the two germline ends. Looked up from germline, CDR1 is LGHDT and CDR2 is YNNKEL (reference sequence).

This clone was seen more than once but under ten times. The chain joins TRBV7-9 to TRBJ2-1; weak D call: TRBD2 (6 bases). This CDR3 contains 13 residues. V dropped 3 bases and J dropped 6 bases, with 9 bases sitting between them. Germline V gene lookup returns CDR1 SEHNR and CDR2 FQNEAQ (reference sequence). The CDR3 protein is CASSFWGVNEQFF. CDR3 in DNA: TGTGCCAGCAGCTTTTGGGGGGTCAATGAGCAGTTCTTC.

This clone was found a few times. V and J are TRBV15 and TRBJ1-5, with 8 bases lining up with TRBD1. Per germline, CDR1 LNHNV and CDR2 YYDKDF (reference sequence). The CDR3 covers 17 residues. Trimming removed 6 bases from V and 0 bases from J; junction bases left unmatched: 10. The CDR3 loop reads CATRTDREGGSNQPQHF. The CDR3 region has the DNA TGTGCCACCAGGACGGACAGGGAAGGGGGTAGCAATCAGCCCCAGCATTTT.

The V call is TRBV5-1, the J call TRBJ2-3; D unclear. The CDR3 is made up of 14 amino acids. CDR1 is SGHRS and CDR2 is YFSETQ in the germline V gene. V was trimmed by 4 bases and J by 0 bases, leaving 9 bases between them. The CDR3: CASSEDGSTDTQYF. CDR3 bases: TGCGCCAGCAGCGAAGACGGGAGCACAGATACGCAGTATTTT.

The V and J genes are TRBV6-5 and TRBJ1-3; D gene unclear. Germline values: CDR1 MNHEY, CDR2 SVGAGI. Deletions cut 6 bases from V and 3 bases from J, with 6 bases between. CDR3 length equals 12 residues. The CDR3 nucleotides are TGTGCCAGCAGGCAGGTTGGAAACACCATATATTTT. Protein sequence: CASRQVGNTIYF.

The CDR3 is CASSFWTGMNTEAFF. The CDR3 DNA reads as TGTGCCAGCAGCTTCTGGACAGGCATGAACACTGAAGCTTTCTTT. The chain carries TRBV11-2 and TRBJ1-1; 7 bases are a match to TRBD1. The CDR3 has 15 residues. The ends lost 3 bases at V and 0 bases at J; junction bases unmatched: 4. Germline V gene data show CDR1 as SGHAT and CDR2 as FQNNGV.

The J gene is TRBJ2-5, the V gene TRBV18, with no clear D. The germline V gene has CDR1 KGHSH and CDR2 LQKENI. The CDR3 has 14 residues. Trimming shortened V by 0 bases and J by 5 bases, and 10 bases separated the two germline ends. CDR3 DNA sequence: TGTGCCAGCTCACCACCGTCCGGGTGGGAGACCCAGTACTTC. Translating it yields CASSPPSGWETQYF.

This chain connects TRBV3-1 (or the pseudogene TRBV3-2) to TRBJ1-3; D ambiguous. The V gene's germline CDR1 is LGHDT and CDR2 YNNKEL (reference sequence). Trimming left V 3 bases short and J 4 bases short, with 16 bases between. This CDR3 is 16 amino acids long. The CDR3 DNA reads TGTGCCAGCAGCCAGACCCCCGGGGATGCAGGAAACACCATATATTTT. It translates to CASSQTPGDAGNTIYF.

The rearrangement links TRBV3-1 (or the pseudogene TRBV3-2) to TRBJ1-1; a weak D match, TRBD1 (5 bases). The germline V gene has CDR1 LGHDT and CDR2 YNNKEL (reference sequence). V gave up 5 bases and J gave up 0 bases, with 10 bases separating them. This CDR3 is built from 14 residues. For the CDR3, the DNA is TGTGCCAGCAGCTACGGGGGGTTGAACACTGAAGCTTTCTTT. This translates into CASSYGGLNTEAFF.

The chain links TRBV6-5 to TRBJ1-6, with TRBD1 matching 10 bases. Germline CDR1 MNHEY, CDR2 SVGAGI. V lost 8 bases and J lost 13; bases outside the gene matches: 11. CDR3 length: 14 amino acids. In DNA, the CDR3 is TGTGCCAGCGGTCCGAGGGACAGGGGAATTCCCCTCCACTTT. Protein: CASGPRDRGIPLHF.

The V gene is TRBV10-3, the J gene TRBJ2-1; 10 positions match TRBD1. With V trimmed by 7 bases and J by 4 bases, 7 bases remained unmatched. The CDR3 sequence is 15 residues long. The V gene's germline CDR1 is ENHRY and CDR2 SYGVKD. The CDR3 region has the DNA TGTGCCATCAAGAACGCGGGACAGGGGTACAATGAGCAGTTCTTC. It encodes CAIKNAGQGYNEQFF.

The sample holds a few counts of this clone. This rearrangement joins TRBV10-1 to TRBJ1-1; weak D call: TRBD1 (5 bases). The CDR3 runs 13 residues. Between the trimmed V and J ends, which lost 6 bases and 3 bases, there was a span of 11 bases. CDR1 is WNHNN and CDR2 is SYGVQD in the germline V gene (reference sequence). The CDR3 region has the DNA TGCGCCAGCAGCGGACAAACCCACACTGAAGCTTTCTTT. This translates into CASSGQTHTEAFF.

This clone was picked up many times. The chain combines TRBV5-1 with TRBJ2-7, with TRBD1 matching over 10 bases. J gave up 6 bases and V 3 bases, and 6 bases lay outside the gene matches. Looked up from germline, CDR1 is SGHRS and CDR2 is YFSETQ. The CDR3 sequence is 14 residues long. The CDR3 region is CASSWDRGIGEQYF. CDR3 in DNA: TGCGCCAGCAGCTGGGACAGGGGAATAGGCGAGCAGTACTTC.

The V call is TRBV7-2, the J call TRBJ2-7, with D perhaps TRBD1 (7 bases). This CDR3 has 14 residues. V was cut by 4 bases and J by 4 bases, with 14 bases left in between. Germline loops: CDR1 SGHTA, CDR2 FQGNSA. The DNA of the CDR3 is TGTGCCAGCAGCTCGTCCAGGGGGGCTTACGAGCAGTACTTC. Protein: CASSSSRGAYEQYF.

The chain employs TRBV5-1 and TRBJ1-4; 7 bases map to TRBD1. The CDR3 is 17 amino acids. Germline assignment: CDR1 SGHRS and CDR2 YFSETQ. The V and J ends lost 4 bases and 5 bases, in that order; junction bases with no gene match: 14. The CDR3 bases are TGCGCCAGCAGCGACCTCCCCGGGACAGTGGCGAATGAAAAACTGTTTTTT. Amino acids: CASSDLPGTVANEKLFF.